This entry describes one T cell receptor (beta chain). Its antigen is undetermined. Reanalyzing the 5' RACE reads, TCRdb keeps one entry per CDR3 protein, without DNA. The sample's table shows more than 350,000 distinct CDR3 sequences. The data stem from a study of monozygotic twins with inflammatory bowel disease. The CDR3 loop spans 18 amino acids. CDR1 SQVTM and CDR2 ANQGSEA come from the germline V gene. Whole-blood RNA isolation (total RNA) proceeded without T cell sorting. Study-wide results and caveats: No difference was seen in repertoire similarity between concordant and discordant twins, possibly from limited power. The inverse Simpson measure of TCRbeta diversity was lower in IBD patients than in healthy co-twins.

Sequencing was performed on blood. The TCR comes from a human donor with ulcerative colitis or Crohn's disease, or a healthy co-twin of an affected twin (not recorded which). V usage is TRBV29-1 and J usage is TRBJ1-1; there is no DNA to check the TCRdb D call of TRBD1. The chain's CDR3 is CSVGRRARQGRIHPEAFF.